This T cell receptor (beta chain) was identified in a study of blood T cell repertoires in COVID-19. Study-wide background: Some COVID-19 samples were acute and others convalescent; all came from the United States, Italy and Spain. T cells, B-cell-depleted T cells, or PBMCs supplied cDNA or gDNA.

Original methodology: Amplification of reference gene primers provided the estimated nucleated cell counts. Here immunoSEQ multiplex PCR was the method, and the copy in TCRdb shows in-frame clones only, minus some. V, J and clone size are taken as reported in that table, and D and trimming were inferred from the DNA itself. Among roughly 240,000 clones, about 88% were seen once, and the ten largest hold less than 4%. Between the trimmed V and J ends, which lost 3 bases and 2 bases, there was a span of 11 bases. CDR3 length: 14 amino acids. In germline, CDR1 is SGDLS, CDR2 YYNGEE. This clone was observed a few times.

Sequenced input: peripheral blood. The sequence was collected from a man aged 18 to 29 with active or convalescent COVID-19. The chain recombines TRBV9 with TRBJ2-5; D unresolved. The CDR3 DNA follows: TGTGCCAGCAGCGCGCACCTCGGGCAAGAGACCCAGTACTTC. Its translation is CASSAHLGQETQYF.